The 3 T cell receptor beta chains listed next were all sequenced from one sample in a study of identical twins. Each CDR3 protein is one row after TCRdb ran MiXCR on the 5' RACE reads. In the table there are about 810,000 distinct CDR3 sequences, about 12% of which are singletons. This same sample was also taken into another study, of yellow fever vaccine responses in identical twins.

Material: PBMCs. Source of these receptors: a woman younger than 35 in good health.

The chain couples TRBV9 to TRBJ2-7; the D gene is possibly TRBD2 (7 bases). The CDR3 covers 16 residues. Trimming took 0 bases from V and 3 from J, leaving 16 bases between them. Germline CDR1 and CDR2: SGDLS and YYNGEE. In nucleotides, the CDR3 is TGTGCCAGCAGCGTAGGAGGGGGAGGGCGGAACTACGAGCAGTACTTC. Translation gives CASSVGGGGRNYEQYF.

The chain has TRBV15 and TRBJ2-2; 10 bases map to TRBD2. In germline, CDR1 is LNHNV, CDR2 YYDKDF (reference sequence). With 2 bases clipped from V and 1 base from J, the junction kept 1 base outside the gene matches. The CDR3 is 16 amino acids. This chain's CDR3 is CATSRSSGGNTGELFF. The CDR3 bases are TGTGCCACCAGCAGATCTAGCGGGGGGAACACCGGGGAGCTGTTTTTT.

This clonotype was found a few times. This chain connects TRBV12-3 or TRBV12-4 to TRBJ1-5, with TRBD1 identical over 11 bases. The CDR3 extends over 16 amino acids. The V and J ends lost 5 bases and 5 bases, in that order; junction bases with no gene match: 8. The CDR3 sequence: CASSPGTGGNYQPQHF. The CDR3 bases are TGTGCCAGCAGTCCAGGGACAGGGGGAAACTATCAGCCCCAGCATTTT.